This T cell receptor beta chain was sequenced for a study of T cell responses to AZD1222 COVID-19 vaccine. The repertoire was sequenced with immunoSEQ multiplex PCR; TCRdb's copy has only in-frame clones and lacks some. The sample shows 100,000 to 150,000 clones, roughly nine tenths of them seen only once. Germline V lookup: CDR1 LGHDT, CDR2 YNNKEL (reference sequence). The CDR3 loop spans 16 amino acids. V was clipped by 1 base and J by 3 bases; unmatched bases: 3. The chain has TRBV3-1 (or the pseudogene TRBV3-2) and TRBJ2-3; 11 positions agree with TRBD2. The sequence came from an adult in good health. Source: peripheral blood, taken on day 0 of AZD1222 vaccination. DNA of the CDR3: TGTGCCAGCAGCCAAGTAGCGGGGGGGCGTACAGATACGCAGTATTTT. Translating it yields CASSQVAGGRTDTQYF.